The 31 T cell receptor beta chains presented below share a single source sample, sequenced in a study of a mutant IDH1 vaccine in newly diagnosed glioma. Their target antigens are unknown. Time point noted: week 5, during vaccination. The study gave 300 ug of mutant IDH1 20-mer peptide per vaccine dose, with topical imiquimod. TCRdb keeps only in-frame clones here, not all; method: immunoSEQ multiplex PCR. This sample yields about 51,000 clones, of which approximately 78% are seen a single time; roughly 5% belongs to the top ten. Sequences were derived from PBMCs, sampled from a glioma patient whose treatment included an IDH1 peptide vaccine. These receptors came from a man aged 45-65 years with glioma.

The CDR3 here is CASSPGQALGEQYF. The CDR3 coding sequence is TGCGCCAGCAGCCCCGGACAGGCCTTAGGCGAGCAGTACTTC. The chain has TRBV4-1 and TRBJ2-7; 7 bases line up with TRBD1. This CDR3 is 14 amino acids long. V lost 4 bases and J lost 6; bases outside the gene matches: 9. Germline assignment: CDR1 MGHRA and CDR2 YSYEKL.

This rearrangement joins TRBV30 to TRBJ1-1; D possibly corresponds to TRBD1 (5 bases). This CDR3 has 14 amino acids. Trimming took off 4 bases at V and 2 bases at J, with 14 bases between the two ends. Germline assignment: CDR1 GTSNPN and CDR2 SVGIG (reference sequence). The CDR3 sequence: CAWMSGGFNTEAFF. The DNA of the CDR3 is TGTGCCTGGATGAGCGGGGGGTTTAACACTGAAGCTTTCTTT.

The chain uses TRBV7-9 and TRBJ2-2; TRBD2 is a possible D gene (7 bases). The germline V gene has CDR1 SEHNR and CDR2 FQNEAQ (reference sequence). The V end was cut by 5 bases, the J end by 5 bases, with 24 bases between. The CDR3 loop spans 18 amino acids. The CDR3 sequence: CASSPRSAGADKTGELFF. The CDR3 region has the DNA TGTGCCAGCAGCCCCCGAAGCGCGGGGGCCGACAAAACCGGGGAGCTGTTTTTT.

J is TRBJ2-7 and V is TRBV5-1; D assignment may be TRBD1 or TRBD2 (5 bases each). Per germline, CDR1 SGHRS and CDR2 YFSETQ. CDR3 length: 12 residues. Trimming took 7 bases from V and 3 from J, leaving 11 bases between them. The DNA of the CDR3 is TGCGCCAGCGGCCGGGGCCGCTACGAGCAGTACTTC. Protein: CASGRGRYEQYF.

This clone was observed a single time. The chain links TRBV5-5 to TRBJ2-5, with 7 positions matching TRBD1. The germline gives CDR1 SGHKS, CDR2 YYEKEE (reference sequence). V dropped 5 bases and J dropped 0; count of bases not matched to a gene: 10. This CDR3 contains 16 residues. The CDR3 sequence is CASSIRDSEYQETQYF. CDR3 nucleotide sequence: TGTGCCAGCAGTATCCGGGACAGCGAGTACCAAGAGACCCAGTACTTC. Drawing the rest from reference TRBV5-5 and TRBJ2-5, the complete variable domain is DAGVTQSPTHLIKTRGQQVTLRCSPISGHKSVSWYQQVLGQGPQFIFQYYEKEERGRGNFPDRFSARQFPNYSSELNVNALLLGDSALYLCASSIRDSEYQETQYFGPGTRLLVL.

V and J are TRBV10-2 and TRBJ1-3, with D uncertain. The CDR3 length is 15 residues. Germline CDR1 is WSHSY and CDR2 is SAAADI. The V end lost 0 bases, the J end lost 2 bases, and 8 bases lay between the germline ends. The CDR3 DNA follows: TGCGCCAGCAGTGAGTCGGCAACTCCTGGAAACACCATATATTTT. Protein product: CASSESATPGNTIYF.

This sequence joins TRBV6-5 and TRBJ2-7; 7 nucleotides match TRBD1. Germline V gives CDR1 MNHEY, CDR2 SVGAGI. V shed 1 base, J shed 0 bases, and the junction held 3 bases outside the gene matches. There are 15 residues in the CDR3. CDR3 in amino acids: CASSYYRGTSYEQYF. The DNA of the CDR3 is TGTGCCAGCAGTTACTACAGGGGCACCTCCTACGAGCAGTACTTC.

V usage is TRBV6-4 and J usage is TRBJ1-2; D unresolved. V was pared by 3 bases and J by 6 bases, with 8 bases between. Germline-derived CDR1 and CDR2 are MRHNA and SNTAGT. This CDR3 spans 12 amino acids. The chain's CDR3 is CASSESGHGYTF. CDR3 bases: TGTGCCAGCAGTGAAAGCGGGCATGGCTACACCTTC.

The chain couples TRBV10-1 to TRBJ1-3; D is possibly TRBD1 (5 bases). V dropped 2 bases and J dropped 0 bases, with 11 bases sitting between them. The CDR3 contains 16 residues. In germline, CDR1 is WNHNN, CDR2 SYGVQD (reference sequence). The CDR3 is CASSETGGISGNTIYF. The CDR3 DNA reads TGCGCCAGCAGTGAGACAGGAGGTATCTCTGGAAACACCATATATTTT.

The gene calls are TRBV19 and TRBJ2-5; no clear D. CDR1 LNHDA and CDR2 SQIVND come from the germline V gene (reference sequence). This CDR3 has 13 residues. Trimming cost V 3 bases and J 0 bases, with 5 bases left between them. CDR3 DNA sequence: TGTGCCAGTAGTATTGGGGACCAAGAGACCCAGTACTTC. It translates to CASSIGDQETQYF.

In its sample, this clone was seen a few times. The chain couples TRBV11-2 to TRBJ1-3; no clear D. Per the germline V gene, CDR1 is SGHAT and CDR2 is FQNNGV. The CDR3 runs 13 residues. V shed 3 bases and J shed 2 bases, with 5 bases lying between them. CDR3 protein: CASSFGTGNTIYF. CDR3 nucleotides: TGTGCCAGCAGCTTCGGGACTGGAAACACCATATATTTT.

This chain connects TRBV7-9 to TRBJ1-2; D remains unclear. This CDR3 has 15 amino acids. CDR1 is SEHNR and CDR2 is FQNEAQ in the germline V gene (reference sequence). Trimming shortened V by 6 bases and J by 6 bases, and 20 bases separated the two germline ends. The CDR3 reads CASSSLRRGRNGYTF. The CDR3 nucleotides read TGTGCCAGCAGTTCGCTGCGGCGCGGACGGAATGGCTACACCTTC.

The chain uses TRBV29-1 and TRBJ1-5, with 10 bases aligning to TRBD1. Germline V gives CDR1 SQVTM, CDR2 ANQGSEA. The ends lost 4 bases at V and 5 bases at J; junction bases unmatched: 5. The length of the CDR3 is 14 residues. The CDR3 here is CSVATGTGDQPQHF. CDR3 nucleotides: TGCAGCGTTGCGACCGGGACAGGGGATCAGCCCCAGCATTTT.

The V call is TRBV30, the J call TRBJ1-5; unclear D gene. This CDR3 has 14 amino acids. CDR1 and CDR2 from the germline V gene are GTSNPN and SVGIG (reference sequence). Trimming shortened V by 2 bases and J by 4 bases, and 12 bases separated the two germline ends. The CDR3 loop is CAWSFPGTNQPQHF. The CDR3 nucleotides read TGTGCCTGGAGTTTTCCAGGAACAAATCAGCCCCAGCATTTT.

The CDR3: CAWSVWDSNQPQHF. As DNA, the CDR3 is TGTGCCTGGAGTGTATGGGATAGCAATCAGCCCCAGCATTTT. The chain links TRBV30 to TRBJ1-5, with D unresolved. V lost 0 bases and J 0 bases, leaving 6 bases between the germline ends. Germline CDR1 GTSNPN, CDR2 SVGIG (reference sequence). CDR3 length: 14 residues.

DNA of the CDR3: TGTGCCAGCAAGAAGGGGGTATTGAACACTGAAGCTTTCTTT. Protein product: CASKKGVLNTEAFF. The chain recombines TRBV6-5 with TRBJ1-1; D might be TRBD1 (6 bases). CDR1 and CDR2 (germline): MNHEY, SVGAGI. The CDR3 has 14 amino acids. Trimming removed 7 bases at V and 0 bases at J, with 12 bases between.

The chain joins TRBV10-3 to TRBJ2-7; 11 nucleotides line up with TRBD1. The CDR3 spans 15 residues. Germline V lookup: CDR1 ENHRY, CDR2 SYGVKD. J was trimmed by 3 bases and V by 4 bases; bases with no gene match: 5. Here the CDR3 reads CAISGPGTGGYEQYF. In DNA form, the CDR3 reads TGTGCCATCAGTGGCCCCGGGACAGGGGGCTACGAGCAGTACTTC.

The chain carries TRBV25-1 and TRBJ2-7, with TRBD1 as a possible D gene (6 bases). Trimming took off 4 bases at V and 2 bases at J, with 12 bases between the two ends. The V gene's germline CDR1 is MGHDK and CDR2 SYGVNS. This CDR3 contains 14 residues. This CDR3 reads CASSAPYRAYEQYF. The CDR3 nucleotides are TGTGCCAGCAGTGCACCCTACAGGGCCTACGAGCAGTACTTC.

This clone was observed at least ten times. The V gene is TRBV27, the J gene TRBJ1-2; the D gene is possibly TRBD1 (6 bases). V was cut by 2 bases and J by 8 bases, with 9 bases left in between. The CDR3 runs 12 residues. Germline CDR1 is MNHEY and CDR2 is SMNVEV (reference sequence). The CDR3 DNA reads TGTGCCAGCAGTTTACAGGGGCGCGGCTACACCTTC. Its translation is CASSLQGRGYTF.

This chain joins TRBV4-3 and TRBJ2-2; D possibly corresponds to TRBD2 (6 bases). V was shortened by 8 bases and J by 2 bases, with 12 bases between the two germline ends. This CDR3 is 14 amino acids long. Germline V lookup: CDR1 LGHNA, CDR2 YSLEER. Here the CDR3 DNA reads TGCGCCAGCGCTCGGGGGACTAACACCGGGGAGCTGTTTTTT. This gives the protein CASARGTNTGELFF.

V and J are TRBV7-2 and TRBJ2-7; D might be TRBD2 (5 bases). V dropped 5 bases and J dropped 3 bases, with 14 bases sitting between them. Germline V gene sequence: CDR1 SGHTA, CDR2 FQGNSA. The CDR3 consists of 14 residues. The CDR3 nucleotides read TGTGCCAGCAGCCCCTGGGGAGTCCGCTACGAGCAGTACTTC. Its protein is CASSPWGVRYEQYF.

This clone is medium-sized by share. The chain joins TRBV18 to TRBJ1-2; D is possibly TRBD1 (5 bases). This CDR3 is 17 amino acids long. The ends were cut back, 0 bases at V and 7 bases at J, with 21 bases in the middle. Germline CDR1 and CDR2: KGHSH and LQKENI. The DNA of the CDR3 is TGTGCCAGCTCACCACCAGGGGAGGGGCCCTCCGGCGCTGGCTACACCTTC. Translated: CASSPPGEGPSGAGYTF.

V and J are TRBV14 and TRBJ1-4, with 10 bases identical to TRBD1. Germline CDR1 reads SGHDN; CDR2 reads FVKESK. Germline trimming cut 4 bases from V and 6 bases from J; bases unmatched to any gene: 5. The CDR3 totals 15 residues. CDR3 bases: TGTGCCAGCAGCCGAACCGGGACAGGGGATGAAAAACTGTTTTTT. Its translation is CASSRTGTGDEKLFF.

In nucleotides, the CDR3 is TGTGCCAGCTCCTCGGGACAGGCCGCGGGTCAGCCCCAGCATTTT. This gives the protein CASSSGQAAGQPQHF. V usage is TRBV18 and J usage is TRBJ1-5, with 8 bases that match TRBD1. The CDR3 loop spans 15 amino acids. The V and J ends lost 6 bases and 6 bases, in that order; junction bases with no gene match: 10. Per the germline V gene, CDR1 is KGHSH and CDR2 is LQKENI.

J is TRBJ2-1 and V is TRBV30; D is perhaps TRBD2 (6 bases). CDR3 length: 14 residues. The V end was cut by 2 bases, the J end by 9 bases, with 17 bases between. The germline gives CDR1 GTSNPN, CDR2 SVGIG (reference sequence). In DNA form, the CDR3 reads TGTGCCTGGAGTCCTGGCGGGGAGCGTGGTGAGCAGTTCTTC. It specifies CAWSPGGERGEQFF.

The J gene is TRBJ2-3, the V gene TRBV5-1; D is undetermined. Germline CDR1 is SGHRS and CDR2 is YFSETQ. Trimming removed 4 bases at V and 0 bases at J, with 6 bases between. The CDR3 is 13 amino acids. The DNA of the CDR3 is TGCGCCAGCAGCATAGACAGCACAGATACGCAGTATTTT. Residues: CASSIDSTDTQYF.

This clone turned up a few times. The rearrangement joins TRBV6-5 to TRBJ2-7; TRBD1 aligns across 8 bases. The V gene end was trimmed by 4 bases and the J gene end by 3 bases; junction bases not matched to a gene: 5. Germline V gene lookup returns CDR1 MNHEY and CDR2 SVGAGI. This CDR3 contains 14 residues. The CDR3 spells CASSFQGAIYEQYF. For the CDR3, the DNA is TGTGCCAGCAGTTTCCAGGGGGCGATCTACGAGCAGTACTTC.

The gene calls are TRBV6-6 and TRBJ1-4, with TRBD1 matching 9 bases. Germline trimming cut 6 bases from V and 0 bases from J; bases unmatched to any gene: 5. Germline CDR1 reads MNHNY; CDR2 reads SVGAGI (reference sequence). This CDR3 is 16 amino acids long. CDR3: CASSRRTGATNEKLFF. DNA of the CDR3: TGTGCCAGCAGCCGTAGGACAGGGGCAACTAATGAAAAACTGTTTTTT.

The V call is TRBV9, the J call TRBJ2-2; the D gene is possibly TRBD1 (6 bases). The V and J ends lost 0 bases and 4 bases respectively, with 10 bases between them. The CDR3 sequence is 15 residues long. CDR1 and CDR2 from the germline V gene are SGDLS and YYNGEE. CDR3 bases: TGTGCCAGCAGCGTAGTAGGGGGTCCCACCGGGGAGCTGTTTTTT. This translates into CASSVVGGPTGELFF.

This chain links TRBV5-1 with TRBJ2-2; tentatively, D is TRBD1 or TRBD2 (5 bases each). The germline V gene encodes CDR1 SGHRS and CDR2 YFSETQ. The germline V and J ends were trimmed by 0 bases and 3 bases, with 9 bases remaining between them. CDR3 length: 15 residues. The chain's CDR3 is CASSLEGRYTGELFF. For the CDR3, the DNA is TGCGCCAGCAGCTTGGAGGGACGGTACACCGGGGAGCTGTTTTTT. Full variable domain (missing parts from reference TRBV5-1 and TRBJ2-2): KAGVTQTPRYLIKTRGQQVTLSCSPISGHRSVSWYQQTPGQGLQFLFEYFSETQRNKGNFPGRFSGRQFSNSRSEMNVSTLELGDSALYLCASSLEGRYTGELFFGEGSRLTVL.

V and J are TRBV5-1 and TRBJ2-1, with a weak D call TRBD2 (6 bases). V gave up 0 bases and J gave up 9 bases, with 10 bases separating them. Per the germline V gene, CDR1 is SGHRS and CDR2 is YFSETQ. This CDR3 contains 13 residues. For the CDR3, the DNA is TGCGCCAGCAGCTTGGGGAGGGGCACTGAGCAGTTCTTC. Residues: CASSLGRGTEQFF.